The clone carrying this T cell receptor (beta chain) came up once. CDR1 and CDR2 from the germline V gene are ENHRY and SYGVKD. The CDR3 is 16 residues long. Trimming removed 1 base from V and 6 bases from J; junction bases left unmatched: 5. Noted treatment: some 19 received Ad26.COV2.S at low or high dose, single or two shots; a few received placebo; per-sample allocation not given. On day 63 after the first injection, vaccine and placebo recipients gave samples. The individual, an adult aged 18-55 years, was a donor in Boston. Expressing Wuhan-strain SARS-CoV-2 spike, an Ad26 vector served as the vaccine. Here immunoSEQ multiplex PCR was the method, and the copy in TCRdb shows in-frame clones only, minus some. In the table there are 300,000 to 350,000 clones, 85% of which are singletons. These data are taken from a study of Ad26.COV2.S vaccination and SARS-CoV-2 variants. Study details: Ad26.COV2.S arm of COV1001 included the donor.

This specimen consisted of peripheral blood, obtained in a trial of Ad26.COV2.S vaccine versus placebo. The receptor was derived from a person aged 18-65 years who received the Ad26.COV2.S COVID-19 vaccine or a placebo. This sequence joins TRBV10-3 and TRBJ1-5; 11 positions agree with TRBD1. CDR3 in amino acids: CAISEFGTGGGQPQHF. CDR3 DNA: TGTGCCATCAGTGAGTTCGGGACAGGGGGAGGTCAGCCCCAGCATTTT.